This entry concerns a single T cell receptor (beta chain). In this sample, this clonotype turned up a few times. Its antigen has not been determined. The record has no base qualities; no much larger clone is one base away. Counted from cysteine to phenylalanine, this CDR3 has 15 amino acids. CDR3 DNA only is kept here, 45 bases in frame from base 1. The germline V gene gives CDR1 as SGHTS and CDR2 as YDEGEE. V is clipped by 0 bases and J by 8 bases, and the sequence between their germline boundaries is 15 bases long. This entry belongs to a study of T cells in Graves' hyperthyroidism and ophthalmopathy (dated by TCRdb to about 2019). About the study as a whole: Peripheral blood samples were taken at initial diagnosis, before any treatment was given. In addition, the study compared T-cell repertoires in thyroid tissue and in blood from a handful of Graves' hyperthyroidism patients. Whether ophthalmopathy could be predicted prospectively was tested in an independent validation cohort made up of fewer than 20 hyperthyroidism patients plus 17 patients who later progressed to ophthalmopathy. To identify TCR V-J signatures that set the groups apart, the researchers used a discovery cohort of about a hundred patients, made up of 43 with Graves' ophthalmopathy and 55 to 65 with stable Graves' hyperthyroidism. The approximately 90 discovery patients were randomly split 7:3 into training and test sets. The paper describes TCR Vbeta CDR3 sequencing of 140 or so peripheral blood samples, made up of some 42 ophthalmopathy patients, approximately 76 hyperthyroidism patients and 17 progressor patients. After sampling, hyperthyroidism patients received methimazole starting at 30 mg daily, and ophthalmopathy patients received high-dose intravenous methylprednisolone.

Study-wide findings and limitations: During validation, the model predicted progression to ophthalmopathy a median of around six months ahead of onset, with more than 60% sensitivity and around 72% specificity. Most expanded thyroid clonotypes (frequency above 0.001) were also detected in blood, a finding suggesting that blood repertoires may reflect thyroid immune responses. In cross-validation, a model built on a 13 V-J signature told ophthalmopathy apart from stable hyperthyroidism with approximately 91% sensitivity and about 81% specificity, and in testing the same model reached 80%/75%. No statistical method was used to set the sample size in advance, and investigators knew the group allocation.

Amplification of TCR beta CDR3 regions was carried out from RNA transcripts. The first round of RT-PCR for the TCR CDR3 was performed with the HTBI primer set and the Qiagen OneStep RT-PCR kit. The libraries were constructed in a second round of multiplex PCR and then size-selected and purified. Sequencing of the libraries was done on an Illumina HiSeq2000 using paired-end 100 bp reads. The published analysis was carried out like this. SOAPnuke was used to process the raw data, throwing out any read that contained adapters or uncalled bases, had a mean Phred below 15, or lacked an exact constant-primer or identifier match. High-quality paired reads were merged with COPE v1.2.5, and unique nucleotide sequences were defined as clonotypes. MiTCR v1.1 was used to align clonotypes to the IMGT TRBV, TRBD and TRBJ reference segments. Analysis was restricted to V-J combinations with a frequency above 0.0001, which covered 98% to 99.2% of repertoires. The TCS score was defined as the ratio of F50 (clonal expansion) to E x V (chaos), calculated using BLOSUM62-based TCRdist between CDR3 peptides within each V-J. Welch's t-statistics and random forest reduced 450 to 600 V-J features to around 14, which were used in a naive Bayes classifier (R e1071). The public reads were reprocessed in TCRdb via fastp at Q25 and MiXCR, keeping in-frame beta chains. Rows with one shared CDR3 protein collapse into an entry with the most common genes and DNA. The V and J calls here are based on TCRdb, not the publication. The sample table shows hundreds of thousands of distinct CDR3 sequences, and 15% to 18% are seen once. The top ten clones comprise roughly an eighth of the sample.

Graves' hyperthyroidism was defined as stable when no progression to ophthalmopathy occurred over 18 months of follow-up. The hyperthyroidism patients were between 18 and 65 years old and newly diagnosed, with a disease duration of less than 2 months. Exclusion was applied to patients with uncontrolled infections, other autoimmune diseases, pregnancy or lactation. Clinical symptoms, serum thyroxine and TRAb, thyroid ultrasound, and orbital computed tomography formed the basis for the diagnoses. Ficoll-Paque density gradient centrifugation was used to isolate PBMCs from approximately 10 ml of fresh peripheral blood. Total RNA was extracted using Trizol reagent, and RNA quality was assessed on an Agilent 2100 Bioanalyzer.

The sequence links TRBV5-8 to TRBJ2-4; the D gene is possibly TRBD1 or TRBD2, with 5 bases matching each. This clonotype was obtained from a woman between 18 and 30 years old with Graves' hyperthyroidism. Sequencing input: blood. The CDR3 protein: CASSLVAPMGDIQYF. At the DNA level, the sequence is TGTGCCAGCAGCTTGGTCGCACCCATGGGGGACATTCAGTACTTC.